Shown below are 19 T cell receptor beta chains from a single sample sequenced in a study of T-cell reconstitution after alpha-beta-depleted transplantation in children. Library preparation (for TCRbeta) was performed with unique molecular identifiers. TCRdb called the PCR reads again in MiXCR, with one record for every CDR3 protein. The repertoire holds over 90,000 distinct CDR3 sequences, about 6.8% seen once, with 15% to 20% in the top ten. The source material was PBMCs, sampled before TCRalphabeta/CD19-depleted stem cell transplant. These receptors came from a boy younger than 10 with acute lymphoblastic leukemia, due to receive a stem cell transplant.

This clonotype was counted many times. The rearrangement links TRBV11-3 to TRBJ1-1; D call uncertain. Trimming stripped 5 bases from V and 6 bases from J, with 13 bases between. Germline CDR1 and CDR2: SGHNT and YENEEA. The CDR3 runs to 13 residues. The CDR3, as DNA: TGTGCCAGCAGCGCAGGACGTCGGGCTGAAGCTTTCTTT. Protein product: CASSAGRRAEAFF.

This chain's CDR3 is CASSLEGAGRDYGYTF. The CDR3 region has the DNA TGTGCCAGCAGCTTAGAGGGCGCAGGTCGAGACTATGGCTACACCTTC. V and J are TRBV7-2 and TRBJ1-2; D call uncertain. Germline V gene lookup returns CDR1 SGHTA and CDR2 FQGNSA. The CDR3 has 16 amino acids. V was clipped by 1 base and J by 3 bases, with 15 bases between them. The entire variable domain, with the rest obtained from reference TRBV7-2 and TRBJ1-2, is as follows: GAGVSQSPSNKVTEKGKDVELRCDPISGHTALYWYRQSLGQGLEFLIYFQGNSAPDKSGLPSDRFSAERTGGSVSTLTIQRTQQEDSAVYLCASSLEGAGRDYGYTFGSGTRLTVV.

There are many counts of this clonotype. V usage is TRBV12-3 or TRBV12-4 and J usage is TRBJ2-2, with D possibly TRBD1 on 5 matching bases. The CDR3 loop spans 16 amino acids. V dropped 7 bases and J dropped 3 bases, with 18 bases sitting between them. This chain's CDR3 is CASTFRGTSHTGELFF. CDR3 sequence (DNA): TGTGCCAGCACCTTTAGGGGTACCAGCCACACCGGGGAGCTGTTTTTT.

This clonotype turned up a few times. The chain is built from TRBV28 and TRBJ2-1; D gene uncertain. Germline V gene data show CDR1 as MDHEN and CDR2 as SYDVKM. The length of the CDR3 is 15 residues. Deletions cut 6 bases from V and 8 bases from J, with 20 bases between. In nucleotides, the CDR3 is TGTGCCAGCAGCTCTCCGGGCCCCTACGCCGATGAGCAGTTCTTC. Protein: CASSSPGPYADEQFF. The full variable domain, completed using reference TRBV28 and TRBJ2-1, is DVKVTQSSRYLVKRTGEKVFLECVQDMDHENMFWYRQDPGLGLRLIYFSYDVKMKEKGDIPEGYSVSREKKERFSLILESASTNQTSMYLCASSSPGPYADEQFFGPGTRLTVL.

This clonotype was detected ten times or more. V is TRBV18 and J is TRBJ1-1; D possibly corresponds to TRBD1 (5 bases). Germline V CDR1 and CDR2: KGHSH, LQKENI. Trimming removed 5 bases at V and 1 base at J, with 8 bases between. The CDR3 length is 13 residues. The CDR3 sequence is CASSLGENTEAFF. CDR3 in DNA: TGTGCCAGCTCATTAGGGGAGAACACTGAAGCTTTCTTT.

V is TRBV5-1 and J is TRBJ2-7; D could derive from TRBD1 or TRBD2 (6 bases each). The CDR3 spans 15 residues. V was clipped by 0 bases and J by 3 bases, with 13 bases between them. Germline V gives CDR1 SGHRS, CDR2 YFSETQ. The CDR3 DNA sequence: TGCGCCAGCAGCTTGGTACAGGGAGGTGGCTACGAGCAGTACTTC. Translation: CASSLVQGGGYEQYF.

This clonotype was detected ten times or more. The rearrangement links TRBV20-1 to TRBJ2-2, with D possibly TRBD2 on 5 matching bases. The CDR3 length is 12 residues. Germline V gives CDR1 DFQATT, CDR2 SNEGSKA (reference sequence). The V gene lost 7 bases and the J gene lost 4 bases, with 10 bases spanning the gap. The CDR3 protein is CSVERLTGELFF. The DNA for the CDR3 is TGCAGTGTTGAGCGGCTCACCGGGGAGCTGTTTTTT.

This clonotype came up many times. This sequence joins TRBV20-1 and TRBJ2-1; 7 bases agree with TRBD2. There are 14 residues in the CDR3. Germline V CDR1 and CDR2: DFQATT, SNEGSKA (reference sequence). The V and J ends lost 1 base and 3 bases, in that order; junction bases with no gene match: 3. The chain's CDR3 is CSARGLADYNEQFF. In DNA, the CDR3 is TGCAGTGCTAGAGGGCTAGCGGACTACAATGAGCAGTTCTTC.

This clonotype has ten or more counts. The V and J genes are TRBV20-1 and TRBJ1-5; D is possibly TRBD1 (6 bases). This CDR3 spans 12 amino acids. CDR1 is DFQATT and CDR2 is SNEGSKA in the germline V gene (reference sequence). The ends were cut back, 5 bases at V and 5 bases at J, with 10 bases in the middle. CDR3 bases: TGCAGTGCTCAGACAGGCTATCAGCCCCAGCATTTT. Protein product: CSAQTGYQPQHF.

This clonotype was counted many times. The rearrangement links TRBV7-2 to TRBJ2-1; 12 nucleotides line up with TRBD2. Germline V CDR1 and CDR2: SGHTA, FQGNSA. The CDR3 is 16 amino acids. Trimming at V came to 5 bases and at J to 8 bases, leaving 10 bases not matched to a gene. The CDR3 is CASSPHSSGGGYEQFF. DNA for the CDR3: TGTGCCAGCAGCCCCCATTCTAGCGGGGGGGGTTATGAGCAGTTCTTC.

There are a few counts of this clonotype. This chain uses TRBV20-1 with TRBJ1-2; no firm D call. V dropped 6 bases and J dropped 4 bases, with 24 bases sitting between them. CDR3 length equals 16 residues. Per germline, CDR1 DFQATT and CDR2 SNEGSKA (reference sequence). CDR3 in amino acids: CSADYRTGQVAYGYTF. The DNA of the CDR3 is TGCAGTGCGGACTATAGGACGGGTCAGGTGGCCTATGGCTACACCTTC.

DNA for the CDR3: TGTGCCAGCAGACCACCGCGGACAGGGGAAAACTATGGCTACACCTTC. Protein: CASRPPRTGENYGYTF. This chain joins TRBV28 and TRBJ1-2; 9 nucleotides line up with TRBD1. CDR1 and CDR2 (germline): MDHEN, SYDVKM. The CDR3 consists of 16 residues. V was pared by 6 bases and J by 2 bases, with 10 bases of the junction left unmatched.

This clonotype occurred a few times. V usage is TRBV6-1 and J usage is TRBJ2-7; maybe TRBD1 (6 bases). V was trimmed by 5 bases and J by 4 bases, leaving 18 bases between them. In germline, CDR1 is MNHNS, CDR2 SASEGT. CDR3 length: 15 amino acids. The CDR3 region has the DNA TGTGCCAGCAGTCGACCGGGACATCGGGGATACGAGCAGTACTTC. Translating gives CASSRPGHRGYEQYF.

This clonotype was detected ten times or more. The chain carries TRBV11-2 and TRBJ1-1, with TRBD1 matching over 7 bases. The germline CDR1 and CDR2 sequences are SGHAT and FQNNGV. The V gene end was trimmed by 2 bases and the J gene end by 0 bases; junction bases not matched to a gene: 3. The CDR3 loop spans 15 amino acids. CDR3 DNA sequence: TGTGCCAGCAGCTTACTCACAGGGGTGAACACTGAAGCTTTCTTT. This gives the protein CASSLLTGVNTEAFF. The entire variable domain, with the rest obtained from reference TRBV11-2 and TRBJ1-1, is as follows: EAGVAQSPRYKIIEKRQSVAFWCNPISGHATLYWYQQILGQGPKLLIQFQNNGVVDDSQLPKDRFSAERLKGVDSTLKIQPAKLEDSAVYLCASSLLTGVNTEAFFGQGTRLTVV.

This clonotype was recorded at least ten times. This chain joins TRBV7-3 and TRBJ2-3; TRBD2 agrees at 9 bases. The germline V gene has CDR1 SGHTA and CDR2 FQGTGA. The CDR3 contains 17 residues. V shed 5 bases and J 2 bases; nucleotides not matched to a gene: 11. CDR3 in DNA: TGTGCCAGCAGCCCCCGACTAGCGGCAGGACTCACAGATACGCAGTATTTT. Protein: CASSPRLAAGLTDTQYF.

This clonotype was observed at least ten times. The V and J genes are TRBV7-6 and TRBJ1-5; D is uncertain. V was trimmed by 2 bases and J by 4 bases, leaving 9 bases between them. The CDR3 covers 14 residues. In germline, CDR1 is SGHVS, CDR2 FNYEAQ. CDR3 nucleotide sequence: TGTGCCAGCAGCTTATCACAAGGGAATCAGCCCCAGCATTTT. It encodes CASSLSQGNQPQHF.

Concerning this clonotype itself: A read error may be the cause here, since a much bigger clone is one base away. This chain links TRBV12-3 or TRBV12-4 with TRBJ2-7; 9 bases map to TRBD1. After removal of 5 bases from V and 6 bases from J, the junction contained 5 bases not matched to a gene. This CDR3 has 13 residues. The CDR3 sequence: CASSLGTGSEQYF. The CDR3 bases are TGTGCCAGCAGTCTTGGGACAGGGAGCGAGCAGTACTTC.

This clonotype was detected ten times or more. The chain joins TRBV20-1 to TRBJ1-4, with D possibly TRBD1 on 5 matching bases. Germline lookup yields CDR1 DFQATT and CDR2 SNEGSKA (reference sequence). The CDR3 extends over 14 amino acids. Trimming shortened V by 0 bases and J by 5 bases, and 10 bases separated the two germline ends. The CDR3 DNA reads TGCAGTGCTAGAGATGCAGGGATAAATGAAAAACTGTTTTTT. It encodes CSARDAGINEKLFF.

This clonotype was counted between two and nine times. The chain has TRBV20-1 and TRBJ2-1, with 8 bases identical to TRBD2. Germline trimming cut 3 bases from V and 0 bases from J; bases unmatched to any gene: 10. This CDR3 is built from 17 residues. Germline V lookup: CDR1 DFQATT, CDR2 SNEGSKA (reference sequence). The CDR3 reads CSASERGGLSSYNEQFF. The CDR3 DNA reads as TGCAGTGCTAGTGAACGGGGGGGCTTGAGCTCCTACAATGAGCAGTTCTTC.